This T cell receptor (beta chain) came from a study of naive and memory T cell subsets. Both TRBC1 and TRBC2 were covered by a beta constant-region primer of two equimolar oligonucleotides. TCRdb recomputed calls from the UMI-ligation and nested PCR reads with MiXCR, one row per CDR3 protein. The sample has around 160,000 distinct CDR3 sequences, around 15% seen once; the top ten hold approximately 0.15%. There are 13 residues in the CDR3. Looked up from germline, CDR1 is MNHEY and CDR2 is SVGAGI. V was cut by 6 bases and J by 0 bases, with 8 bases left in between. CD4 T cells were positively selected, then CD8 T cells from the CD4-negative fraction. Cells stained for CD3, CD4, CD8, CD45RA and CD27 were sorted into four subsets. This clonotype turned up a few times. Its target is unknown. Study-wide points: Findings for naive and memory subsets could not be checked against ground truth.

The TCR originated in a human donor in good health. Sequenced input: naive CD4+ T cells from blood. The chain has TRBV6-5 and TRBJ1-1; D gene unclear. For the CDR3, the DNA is TGTGCCAGCAGGCTGGGTCTGAACACTGAAGCTTTCTTT. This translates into CASRLGLNTEAFF.